One and the same sample provided the 6 T cell receptor beta chains below, sequenced in a study of T cell responses to AZD1222 COVID-19 vaccine. The protocol was immunoSEQ multiplex PCR, while the TCRdb copy is restricted to in-frame clones and leaves out a portion. Of over 60,000 clones listed, 85% to 90% are singletons. Sequences were derived from peripheral blood, sampled 28 days after the second dose of the MenACWY control vaccine. Receptors were obtained from an adult who received the MenACWY meningococcal vaccine as a control.

The V and J genes are TRBV27 and TRBJ2-5, with D unresolved. This CDR3 contains 15 residues. V was shortened by 8 bases and J by 3 bases, with 19 bases between the two germline ends. Germline V CDR1 and CDR2: MNHEY, SMNVEV (reference sequence). CDR3 amino acids: CASSRSADWEETQYF. The CDR3 DNA reads TGTGCCAGCTCGCGATCCGCCGACTGGGAAGAGACCCAGTACTTC.

J is TRBJ2-4 and V is TRBV4-1; D remains ambiguous. V dropped 8 bases and J dropped 1 base, with 15 bases sitting between them. Germline V gene sequence: CDR1 MGHRA, CDR2 YSYEKL. The CDR3 loop spans 15 amino acids. The CDR3 protein is CASSHGPKAKNIQYF. Written as DNA, the CDR3 is TGCGCCAGCTCCCACGGGCCTAAGGCCAAAAACATTCAGTACTTC.

The V and J genes are TRBV25-1 and TRBJ1-1, with a weak D call TRBD1 (6 bases). The CDR3 is 11 residues long. Germline loops: CDR1 MGHDK, CDR2 SYGVNS. V dropped 7 bases and J dropped 6 bases, with 9 bases sitting between them. CDR3 region: CASTQGSEAFF. DNA of the CDR3: TGTGCCAGCACCCAGGGGTCTGAAGCTTTCTTT. Combining the CDR3 with reference TRBV25-1 and TRBJ1-1 gives the whole variable domain EADIYQTPRYLVIGTGKKITLECSQTMGHDKMYWYQQDPGMELHLIHYSYGVNSTEKGDLSSESTVSRIRTEHFPLTLESARPSHTSQYLCASTQGSEAFFGQGTRLTVV.

The genes are TRBV7-2 and TRBJ2-3; tentatively, D is TRBD2 (6 bases). Trimming took 1 base from V and 6 from J, leaving 8 bases between them. Germline CDR1 and CDR2: SGHTA and FQGNSA. The CDR3 extends over 13 amino acids. CDR3 DNA sequence: TGTGCCAGCAGCTTAGGGGAGGAGGATACGCAGTATTTT. It yields the protein CASSLGEEDTQYF.

The gene calls are TRBV11-2 and TRBJ1-1; D remains ambiguous. V lost 1 base, J lost 5 bases, and 14 bases lay in between. Germline lookup yields CDR1 SGHAT and CDR2 FQNNGV. The CDR3 is 15 residues long. The CDR3 DNA sequence: TGTGCCAGCAGCTTAGCACTCGTCGGGATTACTGAAGCTTTCTTT. Translation gives CASSLALVGITEAFF.

A few counts support this clone. The chain recombines TRBV30 with TRBJ1-6; no firm D call. Trimming took off 3 bases at V and 1 base at J, with 4 bases between the two ends. Per the germline V gene, CDR1 is GTSNPN and CDR2 is SVGIG (reference sequence). The CDR3 is made up of 13 amino acids. CDR3 protein: CAWRGSYNSPLHF. As DNA, the CDR3 is TGTGCCTGGAGGGGATCCTATAATTCACCCCTCCACTTT.